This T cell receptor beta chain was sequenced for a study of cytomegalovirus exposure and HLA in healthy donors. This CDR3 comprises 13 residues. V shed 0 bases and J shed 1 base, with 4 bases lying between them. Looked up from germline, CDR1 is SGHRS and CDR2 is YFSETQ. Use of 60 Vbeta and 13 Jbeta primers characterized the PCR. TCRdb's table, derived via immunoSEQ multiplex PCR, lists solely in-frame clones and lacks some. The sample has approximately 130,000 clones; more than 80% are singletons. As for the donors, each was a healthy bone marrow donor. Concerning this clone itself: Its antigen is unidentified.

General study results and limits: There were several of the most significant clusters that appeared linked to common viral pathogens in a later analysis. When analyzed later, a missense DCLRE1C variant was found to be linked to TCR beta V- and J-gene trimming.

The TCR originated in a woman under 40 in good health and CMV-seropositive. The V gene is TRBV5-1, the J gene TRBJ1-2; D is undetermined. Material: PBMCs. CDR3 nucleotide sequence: TGCGCCAGCAGCTTGGACAGTAACTATGGCTACACCTTC. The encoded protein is CASSLDSNYGYTF.